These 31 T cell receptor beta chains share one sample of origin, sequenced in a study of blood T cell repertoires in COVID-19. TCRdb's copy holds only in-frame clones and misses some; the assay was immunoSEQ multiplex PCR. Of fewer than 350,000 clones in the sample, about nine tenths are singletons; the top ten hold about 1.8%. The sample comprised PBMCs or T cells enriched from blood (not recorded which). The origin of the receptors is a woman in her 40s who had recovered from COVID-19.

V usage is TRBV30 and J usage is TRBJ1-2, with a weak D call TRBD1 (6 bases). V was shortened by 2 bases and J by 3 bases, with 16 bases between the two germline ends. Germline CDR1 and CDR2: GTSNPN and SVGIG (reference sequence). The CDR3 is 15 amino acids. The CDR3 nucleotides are TGTGCCTGGAGTATCCCACAGGGAAGCGACTATGGCTACACCTTC. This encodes CAWSIPQGSDYGYTF.

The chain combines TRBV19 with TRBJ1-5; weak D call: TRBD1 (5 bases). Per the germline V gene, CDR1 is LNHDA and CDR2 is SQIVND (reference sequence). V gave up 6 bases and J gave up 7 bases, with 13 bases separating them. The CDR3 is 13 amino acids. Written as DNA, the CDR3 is TGTGCCAGTAGCAGACCCCAGGGCCAGCCCCAGCATTTT. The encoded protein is CASSRPQGQPQHF.

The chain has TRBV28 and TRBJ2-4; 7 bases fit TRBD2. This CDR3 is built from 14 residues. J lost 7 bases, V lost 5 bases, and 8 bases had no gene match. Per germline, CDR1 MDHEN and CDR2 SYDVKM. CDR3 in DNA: TGTGCCAGCAGTCCCACCCACGGGGGGAACATTCAGTACTTC. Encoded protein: CASSPTHGGNIQYF.

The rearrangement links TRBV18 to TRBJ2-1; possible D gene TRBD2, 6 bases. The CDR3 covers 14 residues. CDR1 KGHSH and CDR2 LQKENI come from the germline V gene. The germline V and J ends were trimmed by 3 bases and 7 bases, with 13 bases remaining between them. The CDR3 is CASSPPGTPNEQFF. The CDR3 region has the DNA TGTGCCAGCTCACCTCCCGGGACTCCAAATGAGCAGTTCTTC.

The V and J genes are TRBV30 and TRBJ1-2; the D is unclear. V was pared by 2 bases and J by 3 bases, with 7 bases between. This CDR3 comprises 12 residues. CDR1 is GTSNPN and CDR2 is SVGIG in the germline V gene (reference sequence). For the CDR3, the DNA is TGTGCCTGGAGTCTCCGGTACTATGGCTACACCTTC. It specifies CAWSLRYYGYTF.

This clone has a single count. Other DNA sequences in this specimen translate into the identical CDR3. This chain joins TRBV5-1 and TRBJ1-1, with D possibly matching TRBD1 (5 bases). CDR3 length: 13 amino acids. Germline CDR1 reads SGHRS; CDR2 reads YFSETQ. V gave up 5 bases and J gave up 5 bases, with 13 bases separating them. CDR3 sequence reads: CASSLNQGTEAFF. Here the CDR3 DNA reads TGCGCCAGCAGTCTGAATCAGGGTACTGAAGCTTTCTTT.

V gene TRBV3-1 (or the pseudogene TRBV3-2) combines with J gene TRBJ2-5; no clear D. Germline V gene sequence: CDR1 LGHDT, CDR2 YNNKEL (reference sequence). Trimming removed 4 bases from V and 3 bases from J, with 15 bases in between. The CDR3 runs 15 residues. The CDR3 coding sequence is TGTGCCAGCAGCCCGGAAGAGGATCGGAAAGAGACCCAGTACTTC. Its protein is CASSPEEDRKETQYF.

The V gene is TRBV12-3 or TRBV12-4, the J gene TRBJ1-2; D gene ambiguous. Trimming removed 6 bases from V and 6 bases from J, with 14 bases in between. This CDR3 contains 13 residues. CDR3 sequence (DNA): TGTGCCAGCAGCATTTTTGGAGTGGATGGCTACACCTTC. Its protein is CASSIFGVDGYTF.

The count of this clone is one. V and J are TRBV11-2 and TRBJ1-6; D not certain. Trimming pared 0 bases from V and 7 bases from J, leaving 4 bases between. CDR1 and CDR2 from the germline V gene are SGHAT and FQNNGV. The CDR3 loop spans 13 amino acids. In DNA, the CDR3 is TGTGCCAGCAGCTTAGAGAGAAATTCACCCCTCCACTTT. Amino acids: CASSLERNSPLHF.

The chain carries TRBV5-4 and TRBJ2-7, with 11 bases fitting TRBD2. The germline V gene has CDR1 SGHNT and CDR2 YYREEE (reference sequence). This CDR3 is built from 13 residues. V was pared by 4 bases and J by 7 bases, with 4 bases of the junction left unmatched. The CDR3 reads CASSGLAGGEQYF. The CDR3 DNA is TGTGCCAGCAGCGGACTAGCGGGTGGTGAGCAGTACTTC.

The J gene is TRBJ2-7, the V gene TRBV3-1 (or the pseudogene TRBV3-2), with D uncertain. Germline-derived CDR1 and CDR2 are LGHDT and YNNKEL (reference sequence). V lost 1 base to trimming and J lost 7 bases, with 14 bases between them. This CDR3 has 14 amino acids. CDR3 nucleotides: TGTGCCAGCAGCCAAGGTATAGGCTCGAGGGAGCAGTACTTC. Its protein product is CASSQGIGSREQYF.

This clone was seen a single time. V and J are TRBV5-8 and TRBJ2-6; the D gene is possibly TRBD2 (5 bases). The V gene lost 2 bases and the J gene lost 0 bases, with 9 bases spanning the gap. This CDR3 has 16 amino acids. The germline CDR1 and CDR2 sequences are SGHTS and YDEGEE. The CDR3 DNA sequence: TGTGCCAGCAGCTTAGGAGGATACTCTGGGGCCAACGTCCTGACTTTC. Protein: CASSLGGYSGANVLTF.

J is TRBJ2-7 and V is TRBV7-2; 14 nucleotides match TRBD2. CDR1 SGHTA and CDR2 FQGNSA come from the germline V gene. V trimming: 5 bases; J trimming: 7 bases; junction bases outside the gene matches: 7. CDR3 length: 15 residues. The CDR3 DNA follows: TGTGCCAGCAGCGCGGGGACTAGCGGGAGAGGAGAGCAGTACTTC. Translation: CASSAGTSGRGEQYF.

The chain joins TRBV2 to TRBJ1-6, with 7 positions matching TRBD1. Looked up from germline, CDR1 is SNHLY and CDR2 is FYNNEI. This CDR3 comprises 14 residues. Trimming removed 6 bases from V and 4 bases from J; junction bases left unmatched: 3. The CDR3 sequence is CASSGGQYNSPLHF. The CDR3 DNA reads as TGTGCCAGCAGCGGGGGACAGTATAATTCACCCCTCCACTTT.

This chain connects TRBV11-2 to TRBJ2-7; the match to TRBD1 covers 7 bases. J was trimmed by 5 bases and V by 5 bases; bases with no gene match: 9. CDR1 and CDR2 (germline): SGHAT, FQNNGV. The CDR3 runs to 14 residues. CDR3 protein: CASSRTGVLHEQYF. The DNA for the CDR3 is TGTGCCAGCAGCCGTACAGGGGTCCTCCACGAGCAGTACTTC. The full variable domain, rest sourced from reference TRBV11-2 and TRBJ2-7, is EAGVAQSPRYKIIEKRQSVAFWCNPISGHATLYWYQQILGQGPKLLIQFQNNGVVDDSQLPKDRFSAERLKGVDSTLKIQPAKLEDSAVYLCASSRTGVLHEQYFGPGTRLTVT.

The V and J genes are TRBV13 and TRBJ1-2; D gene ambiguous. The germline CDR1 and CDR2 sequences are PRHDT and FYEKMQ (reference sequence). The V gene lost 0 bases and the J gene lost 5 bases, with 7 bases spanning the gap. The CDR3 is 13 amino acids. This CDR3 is CASSLGAAYGYTF. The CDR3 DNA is TGTGCCAGCAGCTTAGGGGCAGCGTATGGCTACACCTTC. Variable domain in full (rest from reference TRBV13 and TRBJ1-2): AAGVIQSPRHLIKEKRETATLKCYPIPRHDTVYWYQQGPGQDPQFLISFYEKMQSDKGSIPDRFSAQQFSDYHSELNMSSLELGDSALYFCASSLGAAYGYTFGSGTRLTVV.

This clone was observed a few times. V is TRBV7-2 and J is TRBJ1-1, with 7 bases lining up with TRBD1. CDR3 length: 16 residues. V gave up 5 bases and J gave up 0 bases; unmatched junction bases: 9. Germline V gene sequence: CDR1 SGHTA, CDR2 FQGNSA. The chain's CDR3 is CASSLGTDFMNTEAFF. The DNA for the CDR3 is TGTGCCAGCAGCCTCGGGACAGATTTCATGAACACTGAAGCTTTCTTT.

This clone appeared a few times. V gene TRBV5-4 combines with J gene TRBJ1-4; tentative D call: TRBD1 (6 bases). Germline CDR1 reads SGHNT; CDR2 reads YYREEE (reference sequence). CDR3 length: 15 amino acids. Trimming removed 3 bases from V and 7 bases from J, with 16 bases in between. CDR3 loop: CASSSRGRGAEKLFF. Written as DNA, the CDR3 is TGTGCCAGCAGCTCTCGGGGCAGGGGTGCTGAAAAACTGTTTTTT. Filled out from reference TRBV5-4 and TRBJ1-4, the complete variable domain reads ETGVTQSPTHLIKTRGQQVTLRCSSQSGHNTVSWYQQALGQGPQFIFQYYREEENGRGNFPPRFSGLQFPNYSSELNVNALELDDSALYLCASSSRGRGAEKLFFGSGTQLSVL.

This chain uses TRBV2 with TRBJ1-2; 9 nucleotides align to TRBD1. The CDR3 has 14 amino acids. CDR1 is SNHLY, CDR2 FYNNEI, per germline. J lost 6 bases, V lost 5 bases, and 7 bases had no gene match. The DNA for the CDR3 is TGTGCCAGCAGTTTCGACAGGGGGTTAGATGGCTACACCTTC. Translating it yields CASSFDRGLDGYTF.

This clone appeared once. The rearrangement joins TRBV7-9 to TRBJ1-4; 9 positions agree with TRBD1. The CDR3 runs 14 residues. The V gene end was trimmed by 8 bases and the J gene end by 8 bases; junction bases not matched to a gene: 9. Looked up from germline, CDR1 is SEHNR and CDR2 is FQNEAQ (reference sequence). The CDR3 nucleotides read TGTGCCAGCGAATGGACAGGGGCGCAGGAAAAACTGTTTTTT. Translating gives CASEWTGAQEKLFF. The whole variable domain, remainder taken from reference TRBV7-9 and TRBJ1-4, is DTGVSQNPRHKITKRGQNVTFRCDPISEHNRLYWYRQTLGQGPEFLTYFQNEAQLEKSRLLSDRFSAERPKGSFSTLEIQRTEQGDSAMYLCASEWTGAQEKLFFGSGTQLSVL.

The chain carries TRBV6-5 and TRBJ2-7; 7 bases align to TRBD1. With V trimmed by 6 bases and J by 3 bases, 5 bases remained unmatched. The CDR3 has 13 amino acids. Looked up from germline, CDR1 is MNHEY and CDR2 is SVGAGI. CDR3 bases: TGTGCCAGCAGACCCGGGACAGTCTACGAGCAGTACTTC. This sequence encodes CASRPGTVYEQYF.

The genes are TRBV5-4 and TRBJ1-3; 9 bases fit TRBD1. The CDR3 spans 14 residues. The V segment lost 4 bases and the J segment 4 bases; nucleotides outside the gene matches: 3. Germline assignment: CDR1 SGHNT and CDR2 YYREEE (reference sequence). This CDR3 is CASSQGQGGNTIYF. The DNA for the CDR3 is TGTGCCAGCAGCCAGGGACAGGGAGGAAACACCATATATTTT.

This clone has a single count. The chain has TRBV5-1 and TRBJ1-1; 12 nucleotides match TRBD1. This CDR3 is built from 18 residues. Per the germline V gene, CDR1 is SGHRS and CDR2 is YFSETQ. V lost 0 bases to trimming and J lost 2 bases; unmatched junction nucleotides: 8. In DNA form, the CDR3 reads TGCGCCAGCAGCTTGGATTGGGACAGGGGGCTTGGAAACACTGAAGCTTTCTTT. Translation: CASSLDWDRGLGNTEAFF.

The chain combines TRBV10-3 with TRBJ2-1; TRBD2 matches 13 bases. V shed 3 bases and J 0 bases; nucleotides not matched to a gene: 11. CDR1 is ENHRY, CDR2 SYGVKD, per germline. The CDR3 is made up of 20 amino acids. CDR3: CAISDGLAGARISSYNEQFF. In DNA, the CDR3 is TGTGCCATCAGTGACGGACTAGCGGGGGCCCGTATAAGCTCCTACAATGAGCAGTTCTTC.

The CDR3 reads CASSPAGGPRDTQYF. CDR3 in DNA: TGTGCCAGCAGCCCCGCGGGAGGGCCTAGAGATACGCAGTATTTT. The J gene is TRBJ2-3, the V gene TRBV4-2, with TRBD2 identical over 9 bases. The germline V gene encodes CDR1 LGHNA and CDR2 YNFKEQ. J was trimmed by 5 bases and V by 4 bases; bases with no gene match: 7. This CDR3 contains 15 residues.

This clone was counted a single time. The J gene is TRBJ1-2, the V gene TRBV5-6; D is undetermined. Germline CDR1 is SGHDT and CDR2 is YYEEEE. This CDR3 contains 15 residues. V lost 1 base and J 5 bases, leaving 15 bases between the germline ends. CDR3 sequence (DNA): TGTGCCAGCAGCTTGTGGGCCATCGGTGTGTATGGCTACACCTTC. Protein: CASSLWAIGVYGYTF. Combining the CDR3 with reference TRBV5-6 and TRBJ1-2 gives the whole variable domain DAGVTQSPTHLIKTRGQQVTLRCSPKSGHDTVSWYQQALGQGPQFIFQYYEEEERQRGNFPDRFSGHQFPNYSSELNVNALLLGDSALYLCASSLWAIGVYGYTFGSGTRLTVV.

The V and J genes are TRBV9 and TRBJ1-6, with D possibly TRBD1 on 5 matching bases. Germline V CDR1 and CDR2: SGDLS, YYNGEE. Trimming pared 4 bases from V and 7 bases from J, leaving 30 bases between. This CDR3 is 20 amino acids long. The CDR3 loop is CASSLTTPTDGKAGNSPLHF. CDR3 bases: TGTGCCAGCAGCCTCACTACCCCTACGGACGGAAAAGCAGGGAATTCACCCCTCCACTTT.

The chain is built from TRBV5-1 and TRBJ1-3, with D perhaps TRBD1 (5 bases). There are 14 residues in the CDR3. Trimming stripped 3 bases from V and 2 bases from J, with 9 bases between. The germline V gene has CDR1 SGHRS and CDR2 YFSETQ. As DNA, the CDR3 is TGCGCCAGCAGCTGGGGGGATCCTGGAAACACCATATATTTT. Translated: CASSWGDPGNTIYF.

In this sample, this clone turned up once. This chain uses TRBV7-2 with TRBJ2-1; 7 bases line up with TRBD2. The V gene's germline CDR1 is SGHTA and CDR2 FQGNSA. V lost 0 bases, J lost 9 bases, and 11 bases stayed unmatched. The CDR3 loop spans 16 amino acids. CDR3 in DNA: TGTGCCAGCAGCTTAGCGCAGATGGGAGGGCCCGGTGAGCAGTTCTTC. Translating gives CASSLAQMGGPGEQFF.

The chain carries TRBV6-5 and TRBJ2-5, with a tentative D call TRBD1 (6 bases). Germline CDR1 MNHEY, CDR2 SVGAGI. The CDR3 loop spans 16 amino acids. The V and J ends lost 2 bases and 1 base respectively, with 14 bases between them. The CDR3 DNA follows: TGTGCCAGCAGTTACATCCCCCCCAGGGGCCAAGAGACCCAGTACTTC. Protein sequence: CASSYIPPRGQETQYF.

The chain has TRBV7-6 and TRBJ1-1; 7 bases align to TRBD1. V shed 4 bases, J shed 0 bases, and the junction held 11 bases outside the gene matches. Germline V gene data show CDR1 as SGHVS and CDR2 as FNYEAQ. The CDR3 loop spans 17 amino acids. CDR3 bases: TGTGCCAGCAGCTCACACTACCGACAGGGAGTGAACACTGAAGCTTTCTTT. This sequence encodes CASSSHYRQGVNTEAFF.